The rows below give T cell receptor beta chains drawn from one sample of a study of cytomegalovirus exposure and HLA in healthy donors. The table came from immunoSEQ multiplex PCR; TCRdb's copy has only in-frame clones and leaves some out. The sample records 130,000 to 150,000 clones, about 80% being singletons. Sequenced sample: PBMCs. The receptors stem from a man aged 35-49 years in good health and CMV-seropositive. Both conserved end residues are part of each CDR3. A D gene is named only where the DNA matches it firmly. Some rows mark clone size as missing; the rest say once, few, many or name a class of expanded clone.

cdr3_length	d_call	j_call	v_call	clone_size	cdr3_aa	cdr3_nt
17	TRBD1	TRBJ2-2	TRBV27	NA	CASSLIPPGQASGELFF	TGTGCCAGCAGTCTCATACCTCCGGGACAGGCTTCCGGGGAGCTGTTTTTT
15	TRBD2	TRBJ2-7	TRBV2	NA	CASSGGLAGLGSEYF	TGTGCCAGCAGTGGGGGACTAGCGGGACTTGGTTCGGAGTACTTC
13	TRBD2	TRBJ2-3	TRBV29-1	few	CSVVREGTDTQYF	TGCAGCGTTGTGCGGGAGGGCACAGATACGCAGTATTTT
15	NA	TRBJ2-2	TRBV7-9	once	CSSSLYRDTTGELFF	TGTTCCAGCAGCTTGTACCGGGATACCACCGGGGAGCTGTTTTTT
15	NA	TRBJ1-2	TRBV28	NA	CASSREASPNYGYTF	TGTGCCAGCAGTCGGGAGGCCAGTCCTAACTATGGCTACACCTTC
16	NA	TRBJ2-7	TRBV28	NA	CASSSGGSTASYEQYF	TGTGCCAGCAGTTCTGGAGGGTCAACAGCCAGCTACGAGCAGTACTTC
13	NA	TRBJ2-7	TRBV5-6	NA	CASSLGSTYEQYF	TGTGCCAGCAGCTTGGGCAGTACCTACGAGCAGTACTTC
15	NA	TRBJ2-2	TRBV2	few	CASRVLGGATGELFF	TGTGCCAGCAGGGTTCTTGGAGGGGCGACGGGGGAGCTGTTTTTT
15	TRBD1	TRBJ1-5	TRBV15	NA	CATSREQGLNQPQHF	TGTGCCACCAGCAGAGAACAGGGGCTCAATCAGCCCCAGCATTTT
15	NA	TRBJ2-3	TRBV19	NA	CASSIGQAPVDTQYF	TGTGCCAGTAGTATAGGGCAGGCCCCGGTGGATACGCAGTATTTT
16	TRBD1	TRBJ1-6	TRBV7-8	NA	CASSLDVIGGNTPLHF	TGTGCCAGCAGCTTAGACGTTATAGGGGGCAATACACCCCTCCACTTT
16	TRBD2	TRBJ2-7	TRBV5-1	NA	CASSLVTSGSGYEQYF	TGCGCCAGCAGCTTGGTGACTAGCGGGAGCGGCTACGAGCAGTACTTC
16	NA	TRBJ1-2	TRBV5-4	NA	CASSSYRRSFDYGYTF	TGTGCCAGCAGCTCGTACAGGAGATCGTTTGACTATGGCTACACCTTC
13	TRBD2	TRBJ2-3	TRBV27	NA	CAPNSGRADTQYF	TGTGCCCCGAATAGCGGGAGGGCAGATACGCAGTATTTT
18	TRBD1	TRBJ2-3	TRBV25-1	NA	CASSEWGGGEGATDTQYF	TGTGCCAGCAGTGAATGGGGCGGAGGTGAGGGGGCGACAGATACGCAGTATTTT
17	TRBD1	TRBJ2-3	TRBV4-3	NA	CASSQDRGQGAVDTQYF	TGCGCCAGCAGCCAAGATCGCGGGCAGGGGGCGGTAGATACGCAGTATTTT
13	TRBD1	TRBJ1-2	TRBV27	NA	CASRKTGADGYTF	TGTGCCAGCAGAAAAACAGGGGCGGATGGCTACACCTTC